One sample yielded the 2 T cell receptor beta chains listed below, sequenced in a study of T cells after somatic rescue of genetic block. Assay: immunoSEQ multiplex PCR; the TCRdb copy retains only in-frame clones and omits some. The sample yields approximately 13,000 clones, approximately 72% seen once. The sequenced material came from peripheral blood mononuclear cells (PBMCs). The receptors stem from a boy between 10 and 17 years old.

CDR3 nucleotide sequence: TGCGCCAGCACCTCCGGTTTTGATGAGCAGTTCTTC. Translated: CASTSGFDEQFF. This chain connects TRBV10-1 to TRBJ2-1, with D hard to call. This CDR3 is 12 amino acids long. Looked up from germline, CDR1 is WNHNN and CDR2 is SYGVQD (reference sequence). V lost 7 bases, J lost 8 bases, and 12 bases lay in between.

This clone showed up just a few times. The CDR3 loop is CASSMGGTSPTGELFF. CDR3 sequence (DNA): TGTGCCAGTAGTATGGGGGGGACTAGCCCCACCGGGGAGCTGTTTTTT. The chain is built from TRBV19 and TRBJ2-2, with 9 bases fitting TRBD2. With V trimmed by 3 bases and J by 4 bases, 6 bases remained unmatched. CDR1 and CDR2 (germline): LNHDA, SQIVND (reference sequence). This CDR3 is built from 16 residues.